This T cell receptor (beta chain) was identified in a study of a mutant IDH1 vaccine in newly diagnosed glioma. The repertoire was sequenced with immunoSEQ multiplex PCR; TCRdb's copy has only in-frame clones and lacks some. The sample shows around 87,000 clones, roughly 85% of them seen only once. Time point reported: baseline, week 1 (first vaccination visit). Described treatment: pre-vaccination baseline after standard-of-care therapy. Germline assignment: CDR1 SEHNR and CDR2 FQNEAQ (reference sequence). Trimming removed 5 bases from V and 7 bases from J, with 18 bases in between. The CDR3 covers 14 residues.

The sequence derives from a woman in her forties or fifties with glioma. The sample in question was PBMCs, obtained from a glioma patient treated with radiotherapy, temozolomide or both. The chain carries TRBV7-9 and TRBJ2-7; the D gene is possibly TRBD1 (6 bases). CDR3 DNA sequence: TGTGCCAGCAGCGTCGGACAGCCGACCGGGGAGCAGTACTTC. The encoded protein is CASSVGQPTGEQYF.